The clone carrying this T cell receptor beta chain was picked up a small number of times. Germline V gives CDR1 SGHRS, CDR2 YFSETQ. V lost 8 bases and J lost 0, with 8 bases in between. This CDR3 is built from 13 residues. MiXCR, applied by TCRdb to the reads, yields one record per CDR3 protein. This sample has some 89,000 distinct CDR3 sequences, with 30% to 35% found just once. The data originate from a study of type 1 regulatory T cells. Across the study: This in vitro CD4 product, T-allo10, is enriched for Tr1 cells and alloantigen-specific.

This clonotype was obtained from a human donor in good health. The sample comprised CD4+ T cells, either the whole sample or a sorted fraction (not recorded which). The chain has TRBV5-1 and TRBJ2-2, with D unclear. The CDR3 DNA reads TGCGCCAGTCGCGACCCGAACACCGGGGAGCTGTTTTTT. It encodes CASRDPNTGELFF.